These 9 T cell receptor beta chains originate from one sample sequenced in a study of T cell repertoires in cytomegalovirus infection. Each CDR3 protein gets one entry after TCRdb re-called the reads with MiXCR. Among 150,000 to 200,000 distinct CDR3 sequences listed, roughly 27% were seen once. The sequenced sample was PBMCs. These receptors were collected from a human donor in good health (CMV status not recorded). Some clones in this sample may be carry-over from other donors' samples.

The chain is built from TRBV6-1 and TRBJ1-5; TRBD1 agrees at 8 bases. V lost 8 bases and J lost 2; bases outside the gene matches: 5. Germline V gene lookup returns CDR1 MNHNS and CDR2 SASEGT. The CDR3 covers 14 residues. CDR3 amino acids: CASWETGGNQPQHF. CDR3 sequence (DNA): TGTGCCAGCTGGGAGACAGGGGGCAATCAGCCCCAGCATTTT.

This rearrangement joins TRBV5-1 to TRBJ1-4; TRBD1 is a possible D gene (5 bases). Trimming took 4 bases from V and 6 from J, leaving 13 bases between them. The germline gives CDR1 SGHRS, CDR2 YFSETQ. This CDR3 comprises 14 residues. The CDR3 sequence is CASSPGTLHEKLFF. For the CDR3, the DNA is TGCGCCAGCAGCCCAGGGACTTTGCATGAAAAACTGTTTTTT.

CDR3 residues: CASSLGGESYGYTF. The CDR3 DNA sequence: TGTGCCAGCAGCTTAGGAGGAGAATCCTATGGCTACACCTTC. V is TRBV7-9 and J is TRBJ1-2; unclear D gene. The germline V gene has CDR1 SEHNR and CDR2 FQNEAQ (reference sequence). This CDR3 comprises 14 residues. V was clipped by 1 base and J by 4 bases, with 10 bases between them.

This clonotype was counted many times. This chain links TRBV7-2 with TRBJ1-5; D possibly corresponds to TRBD1 (6 bases). CDR1 SGHTA and CDR2 FQGNSA come from the germline V gene. The V and J ends lost 5 bases and 6 bases respectively, with 11 bases between them. This CDR3 has 13 amino acids. In DNA form, the CDR3 reads TGTGCCAGCAGCCCACCGGACAGTCAGCCCCAGCATTTT. Protein: CASSPPDSQPQHF. The full variable domain, rest sourced from reference TRBV7-2 and TRBJ1-5, is GAGVSQSPSNKVTEKGKDVELRCDPISGHTALYWYRQSLGQGLEFLIYFQGNSAPDKSGLPSDRFSAERTGGSVSTLTIQRTQQEDSAVYLCASSPPDSQPQHFGDGTRLSIL.

This clonotype was seen more than once but under ten times. Here the CDR3 DNA reads TGTGCCAGCAGCTTGGGGGCCTCGAATTCACCCCTCCACTTT. It translates to CASSLGASNSPLHF. V gene TRBV5-6 combines with J gene TRBJ1-6; D is ambiguous. Germline CDR1 reads SGHDT; CDR2 reads YYEEEE. The CDR3 length is 14 residues. The V end was cut by 0 bases, the J end by 7 bases, with 8 bases between.

The chain links TRBV12-3 or TRBV12-4 to TRBJ2-1; TRBD2 might be the D (5 bases). Between the trimmed V and J ends, which lost 6 bases and 9 bases, there was a span of 12 bases. The CDR3 loop spans 12 amino acids. The DNA for the CDR3 is TGTGCCAGCAGCCCCGGACTCCCTGAGCAGTTCTTC. Its protein is CASSPGLPEQFF.

The rearrangement links TRBV20-1 to TRBJ2-1; 7 nucleotides agree with TRBD2. V gave up 6 bases and J gave up 4 bases; unmatched junction bases: 6. CDR1 DFQATT and CDR2 SNEGSKA come from the germline V gene (reference sequence). The CDR3 extends over 13 amino acids. Written as DNA, the CDR3 is TGCAGTGCATTCCAGCGGGGTTACAATGAGCAGTTCTTC. Amino acids: CSAFQRGYNEQFF.

In this sample, this clonotype is large (0.1 to 1%). The J gene is TRBJ2-7, the V gene TRBV5-1, with a tentative D call TRBD1 (6 bases). The CDR3 is made up of 13 amino acids. V was pared by 3 bases and J by 4 bases, with 11 bases between. Germline V gene lookup returns CDR1 SGHRS and CDR2 YFSETQ. The CDR3 sequence: CASSWDKPYEQYF. The CDR3, as DNA: TGCGCCAGCAGCTGGGACAAACCGTACGAGCAGTACTTC.

The CDR3 DNA sequence: TGTGCCAGCAGGCGGACAGTCGAGGATGGCTACACCTTC. This sequence encodes CASRRTVEDGYTF. This chain links TRBV6-5 with TRBJ1-2; tentative D call: TRBD1 (6 bases). Germline V gene lookup returns CDR1 MNHEY and CDR2 SVGAGI. Trimming pared 6 bases from V and 6 bases from J, leaving 14 bases between. CDR3 size: 13 residues.